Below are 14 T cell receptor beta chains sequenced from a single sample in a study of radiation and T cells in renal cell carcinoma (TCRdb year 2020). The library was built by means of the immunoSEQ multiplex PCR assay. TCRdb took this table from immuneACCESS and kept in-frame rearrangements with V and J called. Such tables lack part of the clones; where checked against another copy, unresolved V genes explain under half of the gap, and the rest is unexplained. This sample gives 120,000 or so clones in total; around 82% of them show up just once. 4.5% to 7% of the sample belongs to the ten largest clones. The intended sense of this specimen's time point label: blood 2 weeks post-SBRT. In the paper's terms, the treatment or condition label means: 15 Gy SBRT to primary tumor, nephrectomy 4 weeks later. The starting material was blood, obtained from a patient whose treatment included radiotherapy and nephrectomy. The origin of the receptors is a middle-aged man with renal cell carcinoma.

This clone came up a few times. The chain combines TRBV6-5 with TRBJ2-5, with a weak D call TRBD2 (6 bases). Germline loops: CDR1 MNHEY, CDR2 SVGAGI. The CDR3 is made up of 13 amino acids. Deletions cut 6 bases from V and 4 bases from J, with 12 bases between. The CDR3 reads CASSRTIGETQYF. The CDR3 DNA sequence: TGTGCCAGCAGCCGGACTATCGGAGAGACCCAGTACTTC.

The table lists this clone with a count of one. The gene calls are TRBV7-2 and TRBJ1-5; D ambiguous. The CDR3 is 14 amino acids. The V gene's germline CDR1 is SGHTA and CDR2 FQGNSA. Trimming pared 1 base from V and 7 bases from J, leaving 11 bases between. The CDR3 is CASSLVKGRQPQHF. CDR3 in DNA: TGTGCCAGCAGCTTAGTAAAAGGGAGGCAGCCCCAGCATTTT.

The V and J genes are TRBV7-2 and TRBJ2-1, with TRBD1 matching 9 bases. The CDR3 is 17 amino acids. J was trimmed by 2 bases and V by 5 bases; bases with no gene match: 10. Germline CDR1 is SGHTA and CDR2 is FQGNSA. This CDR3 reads CASSGQQGAYTYNEQFF. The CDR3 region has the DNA TGTGCCAGCAGCGGGCAACAGGGGGCTTATACCTACAATGAGCAGTTCTTC.

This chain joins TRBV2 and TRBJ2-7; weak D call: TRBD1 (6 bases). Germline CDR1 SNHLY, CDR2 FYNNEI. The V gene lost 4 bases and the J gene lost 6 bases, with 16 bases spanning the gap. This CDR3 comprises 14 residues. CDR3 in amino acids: CASSGGLTGSEQYF. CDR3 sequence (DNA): TGTGCCAGCAGTGGGGGGTTGACAGGCTCCGAGCAGTACTTC. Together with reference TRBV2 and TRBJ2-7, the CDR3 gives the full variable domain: EPEVTQTPSHQVTQMGQEVILRCVPISNHLYFYWYRQILGQKVEFLVSFYNNEISEKSEIFDDQFSVERPDGSNFTLKIRSTKLEDSAMYFCASSGGLTGSEQYFGPGTRLTVT.

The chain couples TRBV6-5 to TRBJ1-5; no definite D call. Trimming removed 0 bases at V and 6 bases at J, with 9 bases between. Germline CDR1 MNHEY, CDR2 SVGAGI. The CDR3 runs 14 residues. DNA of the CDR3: TGTGCCAGCAGTTACTCGAGAGCCCGTCAGCCCCAGCATTTT. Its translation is CASSYSRARQPQHF.

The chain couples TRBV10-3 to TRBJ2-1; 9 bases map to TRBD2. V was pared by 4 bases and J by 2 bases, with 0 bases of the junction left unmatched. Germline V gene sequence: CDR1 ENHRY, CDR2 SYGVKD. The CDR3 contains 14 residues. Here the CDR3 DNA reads TGTGCCATCAGTGGGACTAGCGCCTACAATGAGCAGTTCTTC. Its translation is CAISGTSAYNEQFF.

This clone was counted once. This CDR3 reads CASSTSPGRENTEAFF. The CDR3 nucleotides are TGTGCCAGTAGTACCAGCCCGGGACGGGAGAACACTGAAGCTTTCTTT. The chain joins TRBV19 to TRBJ1-1, with D perhaps matching TRBD1 (5 bases). V was clipped by 4 bases and J by 1 base, with 16 bases between them. This CDR3 is 16 amino acids long. Germline CDR1 LNHDA, CDR2 SQIVND (reference sequence).

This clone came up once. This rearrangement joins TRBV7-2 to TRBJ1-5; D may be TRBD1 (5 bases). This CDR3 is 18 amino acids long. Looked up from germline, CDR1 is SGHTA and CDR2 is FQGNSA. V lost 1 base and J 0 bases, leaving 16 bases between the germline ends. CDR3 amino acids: CASSLVGFGGDSNQPQHF. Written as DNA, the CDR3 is TGTGCCAGCAGCTTAGTAGGTTTCGGAGGGGATAGCAATCAGCCCCAGCATTTT.

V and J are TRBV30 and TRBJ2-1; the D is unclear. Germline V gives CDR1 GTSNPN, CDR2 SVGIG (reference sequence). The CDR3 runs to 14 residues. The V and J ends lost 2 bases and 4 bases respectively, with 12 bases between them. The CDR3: CAWSLLAGYNEQFF. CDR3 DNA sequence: TGTGCCTGGAGTTTGTTAGCCGGGTACAATGAGCAGTTCTTC.

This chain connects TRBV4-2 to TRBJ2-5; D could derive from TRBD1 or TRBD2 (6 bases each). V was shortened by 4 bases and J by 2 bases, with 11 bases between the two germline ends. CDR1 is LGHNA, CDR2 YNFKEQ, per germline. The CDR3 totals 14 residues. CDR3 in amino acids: CASSPQGGQETQYF. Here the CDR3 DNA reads TGTGCCAGCAGCCCACAGGGAGGTCAAGAGACCCAGTACTTC.

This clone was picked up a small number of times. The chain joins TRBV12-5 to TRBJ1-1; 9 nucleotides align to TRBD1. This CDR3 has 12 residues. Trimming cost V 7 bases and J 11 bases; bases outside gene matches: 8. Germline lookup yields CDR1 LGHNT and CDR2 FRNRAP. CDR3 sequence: CASAGTGLFAFF. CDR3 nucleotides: TGTGCTAGTGCCGGGACAGGGTTATTCGCTTTCTTT.

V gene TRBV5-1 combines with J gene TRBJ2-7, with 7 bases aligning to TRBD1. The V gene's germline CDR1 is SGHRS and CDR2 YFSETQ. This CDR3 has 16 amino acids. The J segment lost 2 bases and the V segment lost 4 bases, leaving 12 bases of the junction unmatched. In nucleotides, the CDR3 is TGCGCCAGCAGCCTTACCATCCGGGACAGACCCTACGAGCAGTACTTC. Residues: CASSLTIRDRPYEQYF.

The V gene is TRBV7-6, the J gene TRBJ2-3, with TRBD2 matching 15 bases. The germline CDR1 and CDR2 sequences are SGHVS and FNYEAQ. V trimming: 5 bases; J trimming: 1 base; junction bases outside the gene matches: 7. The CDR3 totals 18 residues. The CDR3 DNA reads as TGTGCCAGCAGCCTTGGGACTAGCGGGGGGCCTGGCACAGATACGCAGTATTTT. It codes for CASSLGTSGGPGTDTQYF.

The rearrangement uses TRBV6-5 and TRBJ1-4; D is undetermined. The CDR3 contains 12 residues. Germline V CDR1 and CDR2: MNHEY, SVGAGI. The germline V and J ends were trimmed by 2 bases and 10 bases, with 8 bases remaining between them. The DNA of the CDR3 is TGTGCCAGCAGTTACACTGGCGGAAAACTGTTTTTT. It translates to CASSYTGGKLFF.